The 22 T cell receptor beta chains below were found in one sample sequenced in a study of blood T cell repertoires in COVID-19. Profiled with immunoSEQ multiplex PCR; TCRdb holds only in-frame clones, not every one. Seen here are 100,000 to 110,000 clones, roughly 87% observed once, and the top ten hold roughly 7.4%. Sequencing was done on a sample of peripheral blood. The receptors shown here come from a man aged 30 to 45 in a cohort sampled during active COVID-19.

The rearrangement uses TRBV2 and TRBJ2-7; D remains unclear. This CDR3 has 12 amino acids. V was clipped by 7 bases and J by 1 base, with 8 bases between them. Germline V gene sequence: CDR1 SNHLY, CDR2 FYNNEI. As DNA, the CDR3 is TGTGCCAGCACACGCGATTCCTACGAGCAGTACTTC. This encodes CASTRDSYEQYF. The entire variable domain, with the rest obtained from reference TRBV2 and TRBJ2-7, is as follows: EPEVTQTPSHQVTQMGQEVILRCVPISNHLYFYWYRQILGQKVEFLVSFYNNEISEKSEIFDDQFSVERPDGSNFTLKIRSTKLEDSAMYFCASTRDSYEQYFGPGTRLTVT.

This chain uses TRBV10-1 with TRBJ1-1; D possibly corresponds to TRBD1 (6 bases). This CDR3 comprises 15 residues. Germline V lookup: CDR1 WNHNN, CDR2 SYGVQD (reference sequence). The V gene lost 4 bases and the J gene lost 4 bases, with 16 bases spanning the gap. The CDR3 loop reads CASSALQGWGTEAFF. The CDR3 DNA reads TGCGCCAGCAGTGCGCTTCAGGGGTGGGGCACTGAAGCTTTCTTT.

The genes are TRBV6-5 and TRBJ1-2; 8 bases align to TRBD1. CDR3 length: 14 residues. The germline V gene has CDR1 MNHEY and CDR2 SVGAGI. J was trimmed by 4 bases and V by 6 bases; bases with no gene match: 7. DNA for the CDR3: TGTGCCAGCAGGCAGGGGGCTCTAACCTATGGCTACACCTTC. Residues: CASRQGALTYGYTF.

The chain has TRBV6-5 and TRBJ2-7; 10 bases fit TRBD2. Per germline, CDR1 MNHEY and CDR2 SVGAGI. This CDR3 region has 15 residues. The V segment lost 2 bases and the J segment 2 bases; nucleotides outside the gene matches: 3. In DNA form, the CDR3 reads TGTGCCAGCAGTTACGATACTAGCGGGACCTACGAGCAGTACTTC. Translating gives CASSYDTSGTYEQYF.

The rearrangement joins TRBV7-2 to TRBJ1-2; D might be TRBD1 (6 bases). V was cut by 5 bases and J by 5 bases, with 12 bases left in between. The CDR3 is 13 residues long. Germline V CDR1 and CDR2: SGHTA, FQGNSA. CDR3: CASSPQGPYGYTF. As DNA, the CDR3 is TGTGCCAGCAGCCCACAGGGTCCTTATGGCTACACCTTC.

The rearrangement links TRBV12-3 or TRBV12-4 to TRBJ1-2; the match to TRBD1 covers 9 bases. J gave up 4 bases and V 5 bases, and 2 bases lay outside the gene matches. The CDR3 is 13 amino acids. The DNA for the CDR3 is TGTGCCAGCAGTCCGGGACAGGGCTATGGCTACACCTTC. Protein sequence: CASSPGQGYGYTF.

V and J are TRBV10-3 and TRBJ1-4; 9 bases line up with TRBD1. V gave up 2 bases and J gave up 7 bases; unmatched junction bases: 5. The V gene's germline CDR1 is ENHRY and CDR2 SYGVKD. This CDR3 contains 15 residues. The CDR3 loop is CAISEGTGRGEKLFF. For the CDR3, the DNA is TGTGCCATCAGTGAGGGGACAGGGAGGGGTGAAAAACTGTTTTTT.

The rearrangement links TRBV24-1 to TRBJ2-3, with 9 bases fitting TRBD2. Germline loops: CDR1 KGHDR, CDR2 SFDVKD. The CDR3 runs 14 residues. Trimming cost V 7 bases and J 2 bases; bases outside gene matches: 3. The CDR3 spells CATRGTSTTDTQYF. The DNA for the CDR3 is TGTGCCACCAGAGGGACTAGCACCACAGATACGCAGTATTTT.

The DNA of the CDR3 is TGCGCCAGCAGTCCGGACAGGGTCGGGTTAGAGACCCAGTACTTC. This gives the protein CASSPDRVGLETQYF. The chain recombines TRBV5-1 with TRBJ2-5; 8 positions match TRBD1. Germline loops: CDR1 SGHRS, CDR2 YFSETQ. The ends lost 5 bases at V and 4 bases at J; junction bases unmatched: 10. The CDR3 is made up of 15 amino acids.

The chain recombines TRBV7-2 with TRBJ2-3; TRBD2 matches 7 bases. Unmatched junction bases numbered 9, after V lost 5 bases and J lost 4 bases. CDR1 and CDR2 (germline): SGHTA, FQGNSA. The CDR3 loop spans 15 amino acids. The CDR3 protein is CASSTRGAGADTQYF. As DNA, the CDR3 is TGTGCCAGCAGCACCAGAGGGGCGGGGGCAGATACGCAGTATTTT.

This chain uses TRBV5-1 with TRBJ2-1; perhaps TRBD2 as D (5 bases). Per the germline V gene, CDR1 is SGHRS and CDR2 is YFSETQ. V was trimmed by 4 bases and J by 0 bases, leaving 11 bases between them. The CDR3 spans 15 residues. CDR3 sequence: CASSLGGSSYNEQFF. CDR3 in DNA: TGCGCCAGCAGCCTCGGTGGGAGCTCCTACAATGAGCAGTTCTTC.

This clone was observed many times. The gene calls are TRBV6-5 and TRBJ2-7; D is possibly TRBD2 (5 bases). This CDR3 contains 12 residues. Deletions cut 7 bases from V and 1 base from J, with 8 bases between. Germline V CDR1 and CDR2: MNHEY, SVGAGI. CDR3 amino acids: CASNGDSYEQYF. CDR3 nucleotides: TGTGCCAGCAACGGGGATTCCTACGAGCAGTACTTC.

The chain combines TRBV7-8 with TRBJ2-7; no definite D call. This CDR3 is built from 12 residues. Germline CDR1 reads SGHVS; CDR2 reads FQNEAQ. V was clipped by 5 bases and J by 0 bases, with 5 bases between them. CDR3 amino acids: CASSQSSYEQYF. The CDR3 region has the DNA TGTGCCAGCAGCCAGAGCTCCTACGAGCAGTACTTC.

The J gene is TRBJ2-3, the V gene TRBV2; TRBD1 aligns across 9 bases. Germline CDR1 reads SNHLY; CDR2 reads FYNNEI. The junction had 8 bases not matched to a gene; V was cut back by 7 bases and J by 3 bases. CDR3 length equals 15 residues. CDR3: CASNDPGTGTDTQYF. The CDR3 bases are TGTGCCAGCAATGATCCCGGGACAGGGACAGATACGCAGTATTTT.

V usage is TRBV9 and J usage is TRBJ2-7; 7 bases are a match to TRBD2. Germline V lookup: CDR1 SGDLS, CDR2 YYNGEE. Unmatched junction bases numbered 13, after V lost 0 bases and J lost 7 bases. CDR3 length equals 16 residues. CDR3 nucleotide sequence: TGTGCCAGCAGCGTAGGAGGGAGGGGCGCGATTTCAGAGCAGTACTTC. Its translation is CASSVGGRGAISEQYF.

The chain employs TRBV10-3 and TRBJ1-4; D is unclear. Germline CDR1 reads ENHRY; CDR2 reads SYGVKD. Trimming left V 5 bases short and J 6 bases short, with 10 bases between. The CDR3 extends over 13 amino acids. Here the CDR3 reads CAISQDSDEKLFF. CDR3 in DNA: TGTGCCATCAGTCAGGACTCGGATGAAAAACTGTTTTTT.

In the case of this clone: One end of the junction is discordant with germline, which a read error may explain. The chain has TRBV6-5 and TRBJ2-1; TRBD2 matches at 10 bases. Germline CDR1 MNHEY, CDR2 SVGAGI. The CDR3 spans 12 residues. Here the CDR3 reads CASSSDSGGIVF. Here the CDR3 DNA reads TGTGCCAGCAGTTCCGATAGCGGGGGGATAGTCTTC.

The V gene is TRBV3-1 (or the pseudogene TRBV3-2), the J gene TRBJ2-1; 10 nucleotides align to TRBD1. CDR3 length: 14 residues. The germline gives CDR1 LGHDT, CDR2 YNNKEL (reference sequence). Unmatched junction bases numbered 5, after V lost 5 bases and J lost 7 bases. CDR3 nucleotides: TGTGCCAGCAGCGAAGGACAGGGGGTAAATGAGCAGTTCTTC. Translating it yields CASSEGQGVNEQFF.

CDR3 coding DNA: TGTGCCAGCAGCTTGACCGGGACAGGGACCCACGAGCAGTACTTC. This codes for CASSLTGTGTHEQYF. This chain links TRBV11-2 with TRBJ2-7; 9 nucleotides agree with TRBD1. This CDR3 comprises 15 residues. Germline V gives CDR1 SGHAT, CDR2 FQNNGV. V was clipped by 3 bases and J by 5 bases; unmatched bases: 8.

CDR3 nucleotide sequence: TGTGCCAGCAGCTTTGGAGCCTACAATGAGCAGTTCTTC. Protein: CASSFGAYNEQFF. The chain carries TRBV7-3 and TRBJ2-1; unclear D gene. Trimming removed 3 bases from V and 2 bases from J, with 5 bases in between. This CDR3 has 13 amino acids. Germline V gives CDR1 SGHTA, CDR2 FQGTGA.

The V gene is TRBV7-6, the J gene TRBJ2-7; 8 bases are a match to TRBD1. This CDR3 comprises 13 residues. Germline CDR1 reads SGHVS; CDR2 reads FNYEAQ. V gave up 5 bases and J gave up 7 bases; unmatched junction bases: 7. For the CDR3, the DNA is TGTGCCAGCAGCCATGGACAGGGCGCTGAGCAGTACTTC. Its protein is CASSHGQGAEQYF.

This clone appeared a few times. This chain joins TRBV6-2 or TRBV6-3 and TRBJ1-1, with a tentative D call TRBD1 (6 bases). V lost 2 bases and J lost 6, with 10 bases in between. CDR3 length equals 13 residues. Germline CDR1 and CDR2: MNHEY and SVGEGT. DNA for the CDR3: TGTGCCAGCAGTTACCTCCCAGGGGCTGAAGCTTTCTTT. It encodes CASSYLPGAEAFF.